A selection of T cell receptor beta chains follows, all from one sample in a study of PD-1 blockade in classical Hodgkin lymphoma. The table came from immunoSEQ multiplex PCR; TCRdb's copy has only in-frame clones and leaves some out. In the table there are 20,000 to 25,000 clones, 68% of which are singletons. The material sequenced was peripheral blood mononuclear cells (PBMCs), taken at baseline. The source of these receptors is a human donor with classical Hodgkin lymphoma. Both conserved end residues are part of each CDR3. Fields, in order: V gene, D gene, J gene, clone size, CDR3 DNA, CDR3 protein. The D gene is left open where the match is weak. Rows may omit the clone size; those that give it use once, few, many or a size class.

TRBV7-7	-	TRBJ1-1	once	TGTGCCAGCAGCTTATCGGGGAACACTGAAGCTTTCTTT	CASSLSGNTEAFF
TRBV29-1	TRBD2	TRBJ2-7	-	TGCAGCGCCAGACGGGGGGGGGGTTACGAGCAGTACTTC	CSARRGGGYEQYF
TRBV9	-	TRBJ2-5	-	TGTGCCAGCAGCGTAGGGTTACAGGACCAAGAGACCCAGTACTTC	CASSVGLQDQETQYF
TRBV5-6	-	TRBJ1-1	-	TGTGCCAGCAGCCTCAGGGTAGAGAACACTGAAGCTTTCTTT	CASSLRVENTEAFF
TRBV28	-	TRBJ1-1	-	TGTGCCAGCAGTTCCATGGCTTTGAACACTGAAGCTTTCTTT	CASSSMALNTEAFF
TRBV30	-	TRBJ2-3	-	TGTGCCTGGACGGCATTCTTTACCCCAGATACGCAGTATTTT	CAWTAFFTPDTQYF
TRBV19	-	TRBJ2-5	-	TGTGCCAGTAGTTTCCCGGGACACCTTAGGGAGACCCAGTACTTC	CASSFPGHLRETQYF
TRBV6-1	TRBD1	TRBJ1-5	-	TGTGCCAGCAGGAGAACGGGACAGCTCAATCAGCCCCAGCATTTT	CASRRTGQLNQPQHF
TRBV30	-	TRBJ2-5	-	TGTGCCTGGGGACCGGGACTTCAAGAGACCCAGTACTTC	CAWGPGLQETQYF
TRBV7-8	-	TRBJ1-5	-	TGTGCCAGCAGCTCCGACAACCGGGGGCCTAATCAGCCCCAGCATTTT	CASSSDNRGPNQPQHF
TRBV4-3	-	TRBJ1-2	-	TGCGCCAGCAGCCAAGAAAGGGGAGGCTATGGCTACACCTTC	CASSQERGGYGYTF
TRBV19	TRBD2	TRBJ2-3	-	TGTGCCAGTAGTACCAGGACTAGCGGGGGTACAGATACGCAGTATTTT	CASSTRTSGGTDTQYF
TRBV7-2	-	TRBJ2-3	-	TGTGCCAGCAGCTCCGGACCCGGGCGGGCAGATACGCAGTATTTT	CASSSGPGRADTQYF
TRBV6-4	TRBD1	TRBJ2-4	-	TGTGCCAGCAGTGACTCTCTCAGGGACAGGGGGCCTATCGAAAACATTCAGTACTTC	CASSDSLRDRGPIENIQYF
TRBV7-2	-	TRBJ2-7	-	TGTGCCAGCAGCGGAGGGGACGCCTACGAGCAGTACTTC	CASSGGDAYEQYF
TRBV9	-	TRBJ2-7	-	TGTGCCAGCAGCCCGAGCGGGTGGACTAACGAGCAGTACTTC	CASSPSGWTNEQYF
TRBV7-2	-	TRBJ2-5	-	TGTGCCAGCAGCTTGAACAGCGCTCAAGAGACCCAGTACTTC	CASSLNSAQETQYF
TRBV6-5	-	TRBJ1-1	-	TGTGCCAGCAGTTCCTCGACAGTTCTTGAAGCTTTCTTT	CASSSSTVLEAFF
TRBV5-4	TRBD1	TRBJ2-7	-	TGTGCCAGCAGCTTGGCCGGGACAGGGACCCACGAGCAGTACTTC	CASSLAGTGTHEQYF
TRBV10-3	TRBD1	TRBJ2-1	-	TGTGCCATCAGGCCGGGACAGGGAGTTCATGAGCAGTTCTTC	CAIRPGQGVHEQFF
TRBV28	-	TRBJ2-1	-	TGTGCCAGCAGAGTTTCTGGGGGCTACAATGAGCAGTTCTTC	CASRVSGGYNEQFF
TRBV10-3	TRBD1	TRBJ2-7	-	TGTGCCATCGGAAGCGGGACAGGGTACTACGAGCAGTACTTC	CAIGSGTGYYEQYF